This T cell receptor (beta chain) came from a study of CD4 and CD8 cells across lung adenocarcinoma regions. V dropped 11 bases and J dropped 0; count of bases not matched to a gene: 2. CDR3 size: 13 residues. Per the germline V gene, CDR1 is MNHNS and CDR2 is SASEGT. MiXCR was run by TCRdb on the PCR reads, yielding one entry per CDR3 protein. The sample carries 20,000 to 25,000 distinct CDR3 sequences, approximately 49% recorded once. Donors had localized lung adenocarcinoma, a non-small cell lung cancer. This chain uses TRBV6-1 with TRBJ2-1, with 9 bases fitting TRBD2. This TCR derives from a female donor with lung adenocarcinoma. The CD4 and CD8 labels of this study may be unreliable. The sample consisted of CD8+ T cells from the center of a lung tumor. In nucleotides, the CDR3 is TGTGCCGGCGGGAGGGACTCCTACAATGAGCAGTTCTTC. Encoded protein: CAGGRDSYNEQFF.